This passage covers 19 T cell receptor beta chains from one sample sequenced in a study of CD8 T cells in ankylosing spondylitis. MiXCR was run by TCRdb on the 5' RACE reads, yielding one entry per CDR3 protein. The sample includes around 150,000 distinct CDR3 sequences, approximately 44% of them seen just once. Source material: synovial fluid, either unsorted or a sorted T cell fraction (not recorded which). All receptors come from a male donor with ankylosing spondylitis.

The chain couples TRBV11-2 to TRBJ2-5, with D perhaps matching TRBD2 (6 bases). This CDR3 spans 15 amino acids. From germline, CDR1 is SGHAT and CDR2 FQNNGV. Trimming pared 2 bases from V and 5 bases from J, leaving 15 bases between. The CDR3 spells CASSLLLAWGETQYF. CDR3 DNA sequence: TGTGCCAGCAGCTTACTCCTAGCGTGGGGCGAGACCCAGTACTTC.

This clonotype was seen once. CDR3 in amino acids: CASSGTGDNEQFF. DNA for the CDR3: TGTGCCAGCAGCGGTACAGGGGACAATGAGCAGTTCTTC. The chain has TRBV9 and TRBJ2-1, with 7 bases fitting TRBD1. This CDR3 comprises 13 residues. In germline, CDR1 is SGDLS, CDR2 YYNGEE. V was clipped by 3 bases and J by 5 bases; unmatched bases: 2. Complete variable domain (other parts from reference TRBV9 and TRBJ2-1): DSGVTQTPKHLITATGQRVTLRCSPRSGDLSVYWYQQSLDQGLQFLIQYYNGEERAKGNILERFSAQQFPDLHSELNLSSLELGDSALYFCASSGTGDNEQFFGPGTRLTVL.

This clonotype was counted at least ten times. J is TRBJ1-1 and V is TRBV7-2; D ambiguous. This CDR3 is built from 10 residues. With 7 bases removed from V and 5 bases from J, the gap between germline ends came to 5 bases. Looked up from germline, CDR1 is SGHTA and CDR2 is FQGNSA. The CDR3 sequence: CASKATEAFF. The CDR3, as DNA: TGTGCCAGCAAGGCGACTGAAGCTTTCTTT. The entire variable domain, with the rest obtained from reference TRBV7-2 and TRBJ1-1, is as follows: GAGVSQSPSNKVTEKGKDVELRCDPISGHTALYWYRQSLGQGLEFLIYFQGNSAPDKSGLPSDRFSAERTGGSVSTLTIQRTQQEDSAVYLCASKATEAFFGQGTRLTVV.

This chain uses TRBV27 with TRBJ2-1, with 10 bases lining up with TRBD2. Losses at the gene ends were 3 bases for V and 0 bases for J; bases not matched to a gene: 8. Germline V lookup: CDR1 MNHEY, CDR2 SMNVEV (reference sequence). CDR3 length equals 18 residues. For the CDR3, the DNA is TGTGCCAGCAGTTTCTGGCTAGCGGGAGACGCCTCCTACAATGAGCAGTTCTTC. It yields the protein CASSFWLAGDASYNEQFF.

This chain uses TRBV11-2 with TRBJ2-1; 8 nucleotides agree with TRBD1. J lost 12 bases, V lost 5 bases, and 6 bases had no gene match. This CDR3 region has 12 residues. Germline CDR1 reads SGHAT; CDR2 reads FQNNGV. Here the CDR3 reads CASSPRGLGQFF. The CDR3 DNA sequence: TGTGCCAGCAGCCCCAGGGGGCTCGGGCAGTTCTTC.

This clonotype appeared many times. This chain joins TRBV12-3 or TRBV12-4 and TRBJ2-7; D is uncertain. V was clipped by 5 bases and J by 3 bases, with 8 bases between them. The CDR3 is 12 residues long. For the CDR3, the DNA is TGTGCCAGCAGTGGAACCTACTACGAGCAGTACTTC. It translates to CASSGTYYEQYF.

CDR3 loop: CASRTGREKLFF. Here the CDR3 DNA reads TGTGCCAGCAGGACAGGGCGGGAAAAACTGTTTTTT. This sequence joins TRBV12-3 or TRBV12-4 and TRBJ1-4, with 7 nucleotides matching TRBD1. V lost 6 bases and J lost 8; bases outside the gene matches: 3. This CDR3 region has 12 residues.

There are a few counts of this clonotype. The DNA for the CDR3 is TGTGCCAGCAGTGAAACTCACGGGACTAATGTCTATGAGCAGTTCTTC. Amino acids: CASSETHGTNVYEQFF. The chain employs TRBV2 and TRBJ2-1; 7 bases match TRBD2. V lost 2 bases, J lost 8 bases, and 12 bases stayed unmatched. Germline CDR1 reads SNHLY; CDR2 reads FYNNEI. The CDR3 has 16 amino acids.

This clonotype was counted only a few times. The gene calls are TRBV7-9 and TRBJ1-3, with a weak D call TRBD1 (6 bases). With 5 bases removed from V and 0 bases from J, the gap between germline ends came to 14 bases. CDR1 is SEHNR, CDR2 FQNEAQ, per germline (reference sequence). CDR3 length: 16 residues. CDR3 loop: CASSDRDTSSGNTIYF. CDR3 nucleotide sequence: TGTGCCAGCAGCGACCGGGACACTTCCTCTGGAAACACCATATATTTT.

This clonotype was recorded a few times. The V call is TRBV7-9, the J call TRBJ2-7; D gene ambiguous. CDR3 length equals 17 residues. CDR1 is SEHNR and CDR2 is FQNEAQ in the germline V gene (reference sequence). V lost 5 bases, J lost 3 bases, and 23 bases lay in between. The CDR3 DNA follows: TGTGCCAGCAGCACGTGGCTGGGCCAGAGCGCCGTCTACGAGCAGTACTTC. This sequence encodes CASSTWLGQSAVYEQYF.

This clonotype showed up just a few times. The chain carries TRBV27 and TRBJ1-4; 11 bases are a match to TRBD1. V was clipped by 2 bases and J by 11 bases; unmatched bases: 25. Germline V gives CDR1 MNHEY, CDR2 SMNVEV (reference sequence). This CDR3 has 21 amino acids. The CDR3 region has the DNA TGTGCCAGCAGTTTACAATACCCCGCCCGGGACAGGGGGGTTTTTAATGGGAAACTGTTTTTT. It yields the protein CASSLQYPARDRGVFNGKLFF.

There are a few counts of this clonotype. CDR3 loop: CASSQFWALAVSYNEQFF. CDR3 nucleotide sequence: TGTGCCAGCAGCCAATTCTGGGCCCTAGCGGTCTCCTACAATGAGCAGTTCTTC. V is TRBV3-1 and J is TRBJ2-1, with TRBD2 matching 7 bases. CDR1 LGHDT and CDR2 YNNKEL come from the germline V gene (reference sequence). The CDR3 is 18 amino acids. With V trimmed by 2 bases and J by 0 bases, 10 bases remained unmatched.

The chain's CDR3 is CASSQGAGTSGDYEQYF. Here the CDR3 DNA reads TGTGCCAGCAGCCAAGGGGCCGGGACTAGCGGGGACTACGAGCAGTACTTC. The chain has TRBV3-1 and TRBJ2-7; 13 bases map to TRBD2. Trimming at V came to 1 base and at J to 3 bases, leaving 6 bases not matched to a gene. Germline V gene lookup returns CDR1 LGHDT and CDR2 YNNKEL (reference sequence). This CDR3 has 17 residues.

This clonotype has at least ten counts. The V and J genes are TRBV3-1 and TRBJ2-2; TRBD1 matches at 8 bases. This CDR3 has 14 amino acids. In germline, CDR1 is LGHDT, CDR2 YNNKEL (reference sequence). V lost 4 bases, J lost 7 bases, and 5 bases stayed unmatched. CDR3 nucleotides: TGTGCCAGCAGCCGGGGACAGGAGGTCGGGGAGCTGTTTTTT. Translation gives CASSRGQEVGELFF.

This clonotype was found a few times. This chain joins TRBV20-1 and TRBJ2-2, with D tentatively TRBD1 or TRBD2 (5 bases each). The length of the CDR3 is 17 residues. Germline V CDR1 and CDR2: DFQATT, SNEGSKA (reference sequence). The V end lost 1 base, the J end lost 5 bases, and 20 bases lay between the germline ends. The CDR3, as DNA: TGCAGTGCTAGAGGCCCCATGGACACCACGGGGACCGGGGAGCTGTTTTTT. Its protein product is CSARGPMDTTGTGELFF.

The chain recombines TRBV28 with TRBJ2-1; possibly TRBD1 or TRBD2 for D (5 bases each). The V end was cut by 2 bases, the J end by 3 bases, with 29 bases between. This CDR3 has 21 amino acids. The germline gives CDR1 MDHEN, CDR2 SYDVKM. CDR3 amino acids: CASSLTYPGWDKPGRYNEQFF. The CDR3 DNA sequence: TGTGCCAGCAGTTTAACGTACCCTGGATGGGATAAGCCGGGGCGCTACAATGAGCAGTTCTTC. Together with reference TRBV28 and TRBJ2-1, the CDR3 gives the full variable domain: DVKVTQSSRYLVKRTGEKVFLECVQDMDHENMFWYRQDPGLGLRLIYFSYDVKMKEKGDIPEGYSVSREKKERFSLILESASTNQTSMYLCASSLTYPGWDKPGRYNEQFFGPGTRLTVL.

The genes are TRBV7-8 and TRBJ1-5; 8 bases line up with TRBD1. Looked up from germline, CDR1 is SGHVS and CDR2 is FQNEAQ. The J segment lost 1 base and the V segment lost 5 bases, leaving 7 bases of the junction unmatched. The CDR3 has 16 residues. CDR3 loop: CASSRRTGMSNQPQHF. In nucleotides, the CDR3 is TGTGCCAGCAGCCGCCGGACAGGGATGAGCAATCAGCCCCAGCATTTT.

This clonotype showed up just a few times. The chain recombines TRBV4-1 with TRBJ1-1; D is perhaps TRBD1 (5 bases). Between the trimmed V and J ends, which lost 2 bases and 4 bases, there was a span of 11 bases. The CDR3 is 14 residues long. Germline values: CDR1 MGHRA, CDR2 YSYEKL. CDR3 DNA sequence: TGCGCCAGCAGCCAAATATACAGGACCACTGAAGCTTTCTTT. Amino acid sequence: CASSQIYRTTEAFF.

This clonotype was observed at least ten times. An end of the junction differs from the germline gene, which may be a read error. The V gene is TRBV6-1, the J gene TRBJ2-7; 9 nucleotides align to TRBD2. Germline CDR1 MNHNS, CDR2 SASEGT. This CDR3 region has 13 residues. CDR3 protein: CASSPLLAGDPLW. For the CDR3, the DNA is TGTGCCAGCAGTCCGTTACTAGCGGGTGACCCCCTGTGG.